Shown below are 17 T cell receptor beta chains from a single sample sequenced in a study of blood T cells in healthy people across ages (dated by TCRdb to 2015 to 2017). Library construction relied on 5' RACE. The run used an Illumina HiSeq 2500. A second PCR of about 7 to 12 cycles was run with a J-beta primer mix and a sample-barcoded 5' primer. The raw public reads went through TCRdb reprocessing: fastp at Q25, MiXCR clone calling, in-frame beta chains kept. Each CDR3 protein appears once, grouped with its most common genes and DNA. In all, the sample holds fewer than 2,000,000 distinct CDR3 sequences, and roughly 32% of those were seen once. The biggest ten clones account for 11% of the sample. Sequencing used blood. The source of these receptors is a woman aged 25 to 39 in good health.

This clonotype appeared a few times. The chain employs TRBV20-1 and TRBJ1-1; D remains ambiguous. The CDR3 loop spans 14 amino acids. Germline values: CDR1 DFQATT, CDR2 SNEGSKA (reference sequence). Trimming took 0 bases from V and 4 from J, leaving 12 bases between them. The CDR3 spells CSARDILDATEAFF. For the CDR3, the DNA is TGCAGTGCTAGAGATATCCTCGACGCCACTGAAGCTTTCTTT.

This clonotype was observed a handful of times. The gene calls are TRBV7-2 and TRBJ1-4; D is possibly TRBD1 (5 bases). The germline gives CDR1 SGHTA, CDR2 FQGNSA. The CDR3 covers 15 residues. Deletions cut 7 bases from V and 5 bases from J, with 17 bases between. Written as DNA, the CDR3 is TGTGCCAGCACCCCCTCGGTGGGGCAGAATGAAAAACTGTTTTTT. It is translated as CASTPSVGQNEKLFF.

V and J are TRBV27 and TRBJ2-3; possible D gene TRBD2, 6 bases. Germline assignment: CDR1 MNHEY and CDR2 SMNVEV (reference sequence). This CDR3 contains 16 residues. V lost 6 bases, J lost 2 bases, and 18 bases lay in between. CDR3 DNA sequence: TGTGCCAGCAGGGGGGTAGCGGTTCTGGACACAGATACGCAGTATTTT. Translating gives CASRGVAVLDTDTQYF.

This clonotype was seen a handful of times. Germline and junction disagree at one end, which may indicate a read error. V and J are TRBV20-1 and TRBJ2-5; 7 positions agree with TRBD2. The CDR3 spans 14 residues. CDR1 and CDR2 (germline): DFQATT, SNEGSKA (reference sequence). The CDR3 here is CGATSGALGETQYF. As DNA, the CDR3 is TGCGGTGCTACCAGCGGGGCCCTAGGGGAGACCCAGTACTTC.

This chain connects TRBV12-3 or TRBV12-4 to TRBJ1-2, with D unclear. The V and J ends lost 3 bases and 8 bases respectively, with 13 bases between them. The CDR3 loop spans 13 amino acids. The CDR3 DNA reads as TGTGCCAGCAGTTTCGAGGGTCTAAACGGCTACACCTTC. Amino acids: CASSFEGLNGYTF.

This clonotype was recorded a few times. The chain employs TRBV30 and TRBJ2-1; maybe TRBD2 (5 bases). The CDR3 sequence is 13 residues long. Germline V CDR1 and CDR2: GTSNPN, SVGIG (reference sequence). The V end lost 5 bases, the J end lost 2 bases, and 10 bases lay between the germline ends. The CDR3 here is CAWQRGTYNEQFF. CDR3 nucleotides: TGTGCCTGGCAACGAGGGACCTACAATGAGCAGTTCTTC.

This clonotype has more than one count but fewer than ten. The chain is built from TRBV12-3 or TRBV12-4 and TRBJ2-5; TRBD2 agrees at 8 bases. V lost 8 bases, J lost 1 base, and 9 bases stayed unmatched. The CDR3 length is 15 residues. The CDR3 coding sequence is TGTGCCAGCGGTTCCGGGGGGGCCCTCCAAGAGACCCAGTACTTC. Translated, it gives CASGSGGALQETQYF.

The rearrangement uses TRBV10-3 and TRBJ2-3; the match to TRBD2 covers 7 bases. The V gene's germline CDR1 is ENHRY and CDR2 SYGVKD. V lost 6 bases, J lost 2 bases, and 5 bases stayed unmatched. This CDR3 spans 14 amino acids. The CDR3 loop is CAISQRGDTDTQYF. The DNA of the CDR3 is TGTGCCATCAGCCAGCGGGGTGACACAGATACGCAGTATTTT.

The rearrangement links TRBV13 to TRBJ1-1; 7 positions agree with TRBD1. Germline V gene sequence: CDR1 PRHDT, CDR2 FYEKMQ (reference sequence). This CDR3 is 17 amino acids long. V dropped 4 bases and J dropped 1; count of bases not matched to a gene: 12. The CDR3 region has the DNA TGTGCCAGCAGCTCCAAGCGGAGCGGGACAGCGAACACTGAAGCTTTCTTT. It translates to CASSSKRSGTANTEAFF. Filled out from reference TRBV13 and TRBJ1-1, the complete variable domain reads AAGVIQSPRHLIKEKRETATLKCYPIPRHDTVYWYQQGPGQDPQFLISFYEKMQSDKGSIPDRFSAQQFSDYHSELNMSSLELGDSALYFCASSSKRSGTANTEAFFGQGTRLTVV.

This clonotype was detected many times. Sequence at one end of the junction differs from germline and may be a read error. The chain carries TRBV5-1 and TRBJ2-3, with 10 bases that match TRBD2. The V gene's germline CDR1 is SGHRS and CDR2 YFSETQ. This CDR3 spans 15 amino acids. Here the CDR3 DNA reads TGTGCCAGCTCTCTTAGCGGGGGGCGCACAGATACGCAGTATTTT. Translating gives CASSLSGGRTDTQYF. Complete variable domain (other parts from reference TRBV5-1 and TRBJ2-3): KAGVTQTPRYLIKTRGQQVTLSCSPISGHRSVSWYQQTPGQGLQFLFEYFSETQRNKGNFPGRFSGRQFSNSRSEMNVSTLELGDSALYLCASSLSGGRTDTQYFGPGTRLTVL.

The table lists this clonotype with a few counts. The V and J genes are TRBV5-1 and TRBJ1-2; D remains unclear. CDR1 and CDR2 (germline): SGHRS, YFSETQ. The CDR3 runs to 15 residues. V was cut by 0 bases and J by 0 bases, with 9 bases left in between. The CDR3 coding sequence is TGCGCCAGCAGCTTGGATCTTACAACTAACTATGGCTACACCTTC. Its translation is CASSLDLTTNYGYTF. The whole variable domain, filled in from reference TRBV5-1 and TRBJ1-2, reads KAGVTQTPRYLIKTRGQQVTLSCSPISGHRSVSWYQQTPGQGLQFLFEYFSETQRNKGNFPGRFSGRQFSNSRSEMNVSTLELGDSALYLCASSLDLTTNYGYTFGSGTRLTVV.

J is TRBJ2-5 and V is TRBV4-2, with 7 bases aligning to TRBD2. The CDR3 has 18 residues. J was trimmed by 2 bases and V by 0 bases; bases with no gene match: 12. In germline, CDR1 is LGHNA, CDR2 YNFKEQ. The CDR3 is CASSQDLLAAIAQETQYF. The CDR3 DNA is TGTGCCAGCAGCCAAGATCTGCTAGCGGCAATTGCGCAAGAGACCCAGTACTTC.

This clonotype was seen once. At one end the junction does not follow the germline gene, possibly because of a read error. The chain is built from TRBV24-1 and TRBJ2-1; 7 nucleotides line up with TRBD2. CDR3 length: 18 amino acids. Germline V gene data show CDR1 as KGHDR and CDR2 as SFDVKD. In nucleotides, the CDR3 is TGTGCCACCAGTGACCGGAGACCTAGCGGTGGCTCCCACAATGAGCAGTTCTTC. Translated: CATSDRRPSGGSHNEQFF.

This clonotype was detected only a few times. This sequence joins TRBV20-1 and TRBJ2-7, with 8 bases matching TRBD2. With 4 bases clipped from V and 4 bases from J, the junction kept 12 bases outside the gene matches. CDR1 is DFQATT and CDR2 is SNEGSKA in the germline V gene (reference sequence). The length of the CDR3 is 15 residues. The CDR3 sequence: CSATQASGRMYEQYF. The CDR3 DNA sequence: TGCAGTGCTACTCAAGCGAGCGGGAGAATGTACGAGCAGTACTTC.

This clonotype has only a few counts. J is TRBJ2-3 and V is TRBV4-1; 11 bases match TRBD1. This CDR3 is built from 17 residues. Germline V gene lookup returns CDR1 MGHRA and CDR2 YSYEKL. V shed 5 bases and J 4 bases; nucleotides not matched to a gene: 11. In DNA, the CDR3 is TGCGCCAGCAGCTTAAGCGGGACAGGGGGAGGTGCAGATACGCAGTATTTT. This codes for CASSLSGTGGGADTQYF.

The rearrangement uses TRBV9 and TRBJ2-1, with D tentatively TRBD1 (5 bases). V lost 0 bases and J lost 1, with 11 bases in between. The germline gives CDR1 SGDLS, CDR2 YYNGEE. There are 16 residues in the CDR3. The CDR3 sequence is CASSVGQGFSYNEQFF. The CDR3 DNA follows: TGTGCCAGCAGCGTAGGCCAGGGTTTTTCCTACAATGAGCAGTTCTTC.

This clonotype was recorded once. The CDR3 region is CASSPWEGYTF. CDR3 DNA sequence: TGTGCCAGCAGTCCCTGGGAGGGCTACACCTTC. The chain is built from TRBV6-6 and TRBJ1-2; unclear D gene. Germline CDR1 reads MNHNY; CDR2 reads SVGAGI (reference sequence). CDR3 length equals 11 residues. V was shortened by 5 bases and J by 8 bases, with 9 bases between the two germline ends.